The 10 T cell receptor beta chains in this list originate from one sample, sequenced in a study of OX40 agonist ivuxolimab in advanced cancers. The repertoire was sequenced with immunoSEQ multiplex PCR; TCRdb's copy has only in-frame clones and lacks some. The data hold fewer than 85,000 clones, with 85% to 90% observed a single time. The input for sequencing was CD4+ or CD8+ T cells sorted from blood, taken in a trial of the OX40 agonist ivuxolimab. The source of these receptors is an adult with an advanced solid tumor such as melanoma, head and neck, liver or kidney cancer.

In DNA form, the CDR3 reads TGTGCCACCATGGATCACCAGCCCCAGCATTTT. Its protein is CATMDHQPQHF. J is TRBJ1-5 and V is TRBV28; no clear D gene. V gave up 10 bases and J gave up 7 bases, with 11 bases separating them. Per the germline V gene, CDR1 is MDHEN and CDR2 is SYDVKM. CDR3 length: 11 amino acids.

This chain uses TRBV5-5 with TRBJ1-4; D gene uncertain. The CDR3 loop spans 13 amino acids. V was clipped by 1 base and J by 4 bases, with 5 bases between them. CDR1 SGHKS and CDR2 YYEKEE come from the germline V gene (reference sequence). The DNA for the CDR3 is TGTGCCAGCAGCTTGCCGGGTAATGAAAAACTGTTTTTT. Translation: CASSLPGNEKLFF.

The chain employs TRBV6-5 and TRBJ1-1, with D uncertain. This CDR3 has 13 amino acids. Germline CDR1 reads MNHEY; CDR2 reads SVGAGI. The germline V and J ends were trimmed by 4 bases and 7 bases, with 13 bases remaining between them. CDR3 region: CASSSHVGGEAFF. The CDR3 DNA reads as TGTGCCAGCAGTTCTCACGTGGGTGGTGAAGCTTTCTTT.

The gene calls are TRBV6-6 and TRBJ1-1; a weak D match, TRBD1 (6 bases). Germline loops: CDR1 MNHNY, CDR2 SVGAGI (reference sequence). V shed 8 bases and J shed 1 base, with 17 bases lying between them. The CDR3 has 15 residues. The CDR3 nucleotides are TGTGCCAGCGAAGCCCGCCAGGGGTCGAACACTGAAGCTTTCTTT. This translates into CASEARQGSNTEAFF.

The V call is TRBV5-4, the J call TRBJ1-4, with D uncertain. The CDR3 extends over 16 amino acids. The germline V and J ends were trimmed by 4 bases and 0 bases, with 13 bases remaining between them. The germline CDR1 and CDR2 sequences are SGHNT and YYREEE (reference sequence). The CDR3 DNA reads TGTGCCAGCAGCCCCTCGGCAGGTGCAACTAATGAAAAACTGTTTTTT. Translation gives CASSPSAGATNEKLFF.

Regarding this clone: The sample carries other DNA sequences with the same CDR3. The chain couples TRBV5-1 to TRBJ2-3; 11 bases are shared with TRBD2. V shed 0 bases and J 3 bases; nucleotides not matched to a gene: 0. The germline CDR1 and CDR2 sequences are SGHRS and YFSETQ. This CDR3 spans 15 amino acids. CDR3 amino acids: CASSLGLAGTDTQYF. CDR3 nucleotide sequence: TGCGCCAGCAGCTTGGGACTAGCGGGAACAGATACGCAGTATTTT. The full variable domain, rest sourced from reference TRBV5-1 and TRBJ2-3, is KAGVTQTPRYLIKTRGQQVTLSCSPISGHRSVSWYQQTPGQGLQFLFEYFSETQRNKGNFPGRFSGRQFSNSRSEMNVSTLELGDSALYLCASSLGLAGTDTQYFGPGTRLTVL.

The chain combines TRBV5-1 with TRBJ1-5; D is unresolved. Germline V gene data show CDR1 as SGHRS and CDR2 as YFSETQ. Trimming took 3 bases from V and 6 from J, leaving 13 bases between them. CDR3 length: 14 residues. CDR3 residues: CASSSVGEGQPQHF. DNA of the CDR3: TGCGCCAGCAGCTCGGTAGGCGAGGGTCAGCCCCAGCATTTT. The full variable domain, its missing parts supplied by reference TRBV5-1 and TRBJ1-5, is KAGVTQTPRYLIKTRGQQVTLSCSPISGHRSVSWYQQTPGQGLQFLFEYFSETQRNKGNFPGRFSGRQFSNSRSEMNVSTLELGDSALYLCASSSVGEGQPQHFGDGTRLSIL.

The chain joins TRBV6-5 to TRBJ1-6; the D gene is possibly TRBD1 (5 bases). CDR1 MNHEY and CDR2 SVGAGI come from the germline V gene. Trimming pared 5 bases from V and 12 bases from J, leaving 11 bases between. The length of the CDR3 is 12 residues. Here the CDR3 DNA reads TGTGCCAGCAGTCGGGCAGGGCGACCCCTCCACTTT. This codes for CASSRAGRPLHF.

The V gene is TRBV29-1, the J gene TRBJ2-3; 8 bases are a match to TRBD2. V trimming: 6 bases; J trimming: 3 bases; junction bases outside the gene matches: 5. The CDR3 spans 13 residues. Germline CDR1 is SQVTM and CDR2 is ANQGSEA. CDR3 amino acids: CSVSGSRTDTQYF. The CDR3 nucleotides are TGCAGCGTCAGCGGGAGTCGTACAGATACGCAGTATTTT.

The genes are TRBV5-8 and TRBJ1-4, with no clear D. V lost 1 base and J 7 bases, leaving 14 bases between the germline ends. The CDR3 runs 15 residues. Germline-derived CDR1 and CDR2 are SGHTS and YDEGEE. The CDR3 loop is CASSLTLSEVEKLFF. CDR3 nucleotide sequence: TGTGCCAGCAGCTTGACGCTTTCCGAAGTTGAAAAACTGTTTTTT.